This T cell receptor (beta chain) was found in a study of T-cell memory formation after mild COVID-19. Across the whole study: Clusters were largely donor specific.

Comments on this clonotype: The antigen remains undetermined.

Using its own MiXCR run on the 5' RACE reads, TCRdb lists one record per CDR3 protein. Of under 250,000 distinct CDR3 sequences listed, around 30% are singletons. Regarding the study as a whole: Confirmation was lacking for SARS-CoV-2 specificity of second-wave clones that peaked on day 37.

The CDR3 consists of 14 residues. The germline V gene has CDR1 MNHEY and CDR2 SVGAGI. The V gene lost 0 bases and the J gene lost 5 bases, with 7 bases spanning the gap. V is TRBV6-5 and J is TRBJ2-2; weak D call: TRBD1 (5 bases). Material: PBMCs or a T cell subset sorted from them (not recorded which). The origin of this receptor is an adult woman who had mild COVID-19 (a few samples of this study predate the infection). Cell type and time point are not known. DNA of the CDR3: TGTGCCAGCAGTTACTCCAGGGTTACCGGGGAGCTGTTTTTT. Translating gives CASSYSRVTGELFF.